This paragraph covers one T cell receptor beta chain sequence. This clonotype was recorded at least ten times. The clone's antigen remains unknown. There are no base qualities to consult, and no much larger clone falls within one base. The sample belongs to a study of T-cell memory formation after mild COVID-19 (dated by TCRdb to 2020 to 2023). General notes on the study: Most TCR sequence clusters were specific to one of the two donors. T-cell clones expanding and contracting after mild COVID-19 in a couple of donors were tracked by longitudinal TCRalpha and TCRbeta repertoire sequencing. The cohort comprised two young, previously healthy adult volunteers, one female and one male. Paper-wide results and their limitations: Clones that contracted from day 15 to 85 showed balanced CD4/CD8 phenotypes, whereas a second wave of clones that expanded from day 15 to 37 leaned towards CD4+. Some responding clones were found in pre-infection memory, which suggests that pre-existing cross-reactive memory T cells took part in the SARS-CoV-2 response. Whether the second-wave clones peaking on day 37 were SARS-CoV-2 specific was not confirmed. Contracting CD4+ clones turned up mainly in the CM and EM memory subsets, whereas EMRA was where CD8+ clones were enriched. Only a couple of mild cases were covered by the study, and larger cohorts that include severe cases with pre-infection samples were considered necessary.

Counted from cysteine to phenylalanine, this CDR3 has 14 amino acids. The only DNA kept is the CDR3, 42 bases in frame from the first base. Taken from the germline V gene (reference sequence), the CDR1 and CDR2 loops are DFQATT and SNEGSKA. Cut back by 0 bases and 5 bases, the V and J ends lie 13 bases apart. The sample was run on an Illumina NovaSeq 6000. TCRalpha and TCRbeta cDNA libraries were constructed by 5'RACE with constant-segment primers, with sample barcodes and unique molecular identifiers being introduced. Trizol reagent was used to extract RNA from every sample. Amplification of the libraries took two PCR steps, and the second step added a second sample barcode plus Illumina TruSeq adapters. The libraries were sequenced on an Illumina NovaSeq using 2 x 150 bp paired-end reads. In the source study's methods: Demultiplexing of reads and collapsing into UMI-guided consensus sequences were performed with migec v1.2.7. Using mixcr v2.1.11, UMI consensuses were aligned to TRA and TRB V and J templates and then assembled into clonotypes. A clonotype was counted as expanded or contracted only when both edgeR and NoisET called the clonotype significant, with the noise models trained on biological replicates. For edgeR calls, the cutoffs were a false discovery rate-adjusted p below 0.01 and a log2 fold-change threshold of 1. PCA with hierarchical clustering of max-normalized trajectories of the 1000 most abundant clonotypes was used as exploratory dynamics analysis. Each responding clone was given a CD4 or CD8 phenotype based on the CD4+ and CD8+ repertoires, which had been sequenced separately. The raw public reads went through TCRdb reprocessing: fastp at Q25, MiXCR clone calling, in-frame beta chains kept. Identical CDR3 protein sequences are pooled into one entry, listed with their most common genes and DNA. TCRdb's processing, not the authors' own work, is the source of the V and J calls. This sample has roughly 380,000 distinct CDR3 sequences in its table, and around 28% of those were observed once. The leading ten clones occupy approximately 13% of the sample.

Ficoll-Paque density gradient centrifugation was used to isolate PBMCs. The sequence came from an adult woman who had mild COVID-19 (a few samples of this study predate the infection). The sample titles of this study are shuffled in the database, so cell type and time point are left out; the donor was told from shared clones. The sequence joins TRBV20-1 to TRBJ1-1; no confident D gene assignment can be made. The sample consisted of PBMCs or a T cell subset sorted from them (not recorded which). The base sequence is TGCAGTGCTAGAGACCCCCGTTATGAGACTGAAGCTTTCTTT. Translated, it gives CSARDPRYETEAFF.